This T cell receptor beta chain came from a study of T cell responses to AZD1222 COVID-19 vaccine. Only a few counts were recorded for this clone. Germline V gene data show CDR1 as SGHDT and CDR2 as YYEEEE. With 0 bases clipped from V and 6 bases from J, the junction kept 9 bases outside the gene matches. The CDR3 consists of 16 residues. Profiling relied on immunoSEQ multiplex PCR, and the TCRdb table lists in-frame clones only, not all of them. Of some 150,000 clones in the sample, approximately 89% were seen once. This receptor was identified in an adult in good health. The chain combines TRBV5-6 with TRBJ1-2; 9 positions agree with TRBD1. The input for sequencing was peripheral blood, taken on day 0 of AZD1222 vaccination. The CDR3 loop reads CASSLDTGTGIHGYTF. The CDR3 DNA reads TGTGCCAGCAGCTTGGACACCGGGACAGGGATACATGGCTACACCTTC.